Presented here are 26 T cell receptor beta chains from one specimen sequenced in a study of CD8+ T cells in alopecia areata. Sequencing relied on a cDNA template that was reverse transcribed from extracted RNA. Repertoires were generated with immunoSEQ multiplex PCR, while TCRdb's copy carries only in-frame clones and drops some. The data show about 150,000 clones, with approximately 65% seen just once and roughly a third held by the top ten. Sequenced material: CD8+ T cells sorted from blood. The source of these receptors is a human donor in good health.

The chain employs TRBV9 and TRBJ2-5, with D tentatively TRBD2 (6 bases). Trimming pared 2 bases from V and 5 bases from J, leaving 13 bases between. Germline CDR1 and CDR2: SGDLS and YYNGEE. CDR3 length: 14 amino acids. The CDR3 DNA follows: TGTGCCAGCAGCGTTGAGGCAGGAGGGGAGACCCAGTACTTC. It encodes CASSVEAGGETQYF.

The chain carries TRBV6-5 and TRBJ2-7; the D is unclear. The CDR3 is made up of 13 amino acids. Germline CDR1 reads MNHEY; CDR2 reads SVGAGI. The V end lost 8 bases, the J end lost 3 bases, and 14 bases lay between the germline ends. The CDR3 bases are TGTGCCAGCGGCCCTGGCCGCTACTACGAGCAGTACTTC. Translating it yields CASGPGRYYEQYF.

V is TRBV5-1 and J is TRBJ2-7; 8 bases are a match to TRBD1. This CDR3 has 16 amino acids. From germline, CDR1 is SGHRS and CDR2 YFSETQ. V lost 4 bases and J lost 3; bases outside the gene matches: 12. The CDR3 is CASSLGQGIGHYEQYF. The CDR3 DNA reads TGCGCCAGCAGCCTTGGACAGGGAATCGGCCACTACGAGCAGTACTTC.

The chain is built from TRBV2 and TRBJ2-5; 7 nucleotides agree with TRBD2. The J call is in doubt because the DNA end fits TRBJ2-7 better. The CDR3 contains 18 residues. Per the germline V gene, CDR1 is SNHLY and CDR2 is FYNNEI. In DNA form, the CDR3 reads TGTGCCAGCAGCGAAAACCCACGGGGGGAGAAGAGCTCCTACGAGCAGTACTTC. Amino acid sequence: CASSENPRGEKSSYEQYF.

This chain joins TRBV29-1 and TRBJ2-7; 9 nucleotides align to TRBD2. V lost 6 bases, J lost 5 bases, and 8 bases stayed unmatched. Germline CDR1 reads SQVTM; CDR2 reads ANQGSEA. CDR3 length equals 13 residues. CDR3: CSVYTRGRDEQYF. The CDR3 DNA sequence: TGCAGCGTATATACCCGCGGGAGGGACGAGCAGTACTTC.

The chain's CDR3 is CASRVLTF. CDR3 bases: TGCGCCAGCCGAGTCCTGACTTTC. The J gene is TRBJ2-6, the V gene TRBV10-2; no definite D call. Per the germline V gene, CDR1 is WSHSY and CDR2 is SAAADI. This CDR3 has 8 amino acids. The V end lost 8 bases, the J end lost 13 bases, and 3 bases lay between the germline ends.

As to this clone: This sample also contains other DNA sequences that code for the same CDR3. The chain links TRBV29-1 to TRBJ2-2; 10 bases fit TRBD1. The CDR3 is 13 residues long. Germline CDR1 reads SQVTM; CDR2 reads ANQGSEA. Unmatched junction bases numbered 0, after V lost 4 bases and J lost 4 bases. The CDR3 here is CSVGTGGTGELFF. CDR3 DNA: TGCAGCGTTGGGACAGGGGGCACCGGGGAGCTGTTTTTT.

Details on this clone: This same CDR3 is encoded by further DNA sequences in the sample. The gene calls are TRBV9 and TRBJ2-1; D gene ambiguous. V was trimmed by 4 bases and J by 4 bases, leaving 6 bases between them. Germline assignment: CDR1 SGDLS and CDR2 YYNGEE. The CDR3 is 12 amino acids. The CDR3 nucleotides are TGTGCCAGCAGCCCTGGGTACAATGAGCAGTTCTTC. Translated: CASSPGYNEQFF.

This chain links TRBV27 with TRBJ2-3, with 10 bases fitting TRBD2. Germline V gene data show CDR1 as MNHEY and CDR2 as SMNVEV (reference sequence). The junction had 8 bases not matched to a gene; V was cut back by 3 bases and J by 2 bases. The CDR3 consists of 17 residues. This CDR3 is CASSFRPSGSSTDTQYF. The DNA for the CDR3 is TGTGCCAGCAGTTTTCGGCCTAGCGGGAGTTCCACAGATACGCAGTATTTT.

The chain couples TRBV6-5 to TRBJ1-2; D gene unclear. The CDR3 spans 13 residues. Germline V gene data show CDR1 as MNHEY and CDR2 as SVGAGI. V was clipped by 6 bases and J by 0 bases, with 8 bases between them. The CDR3 spells CASSLSPNYGYTF. CDR3 sequence (DNA): TGTGCCAGCAGCCTGAGTCCTAACTATGGCTACACCTTC.

The chain couples TRBV9 to TRBJ2-4, with 8 positions matching TRBD1. The V and J ends lost 3 bases and 6 bases, in that order; junction bases with no gene match: 8. Germline CDR1 reads SGDLS; CDR2 reads YYNGEE. The CDR3 is 15 residues long. The DNA for the CDR3 is TGTGCCAGCAGCGAGCCAGGGACAGGAGGAAACATTCAGTACTTC. This translates into CASSEPGTGGNIQYF.

The CDR3 sequence is CASSATGTGDYEQYF. CDR3 sequence (DNA): TGTGCCAGCAGTGCCACCGGGACAGGGGACTACGAGCAGTACTTC. The genes are TRBV6-5 and TRBJ2-7; TRBD1 matches at 10 bases. In germline, CDR1 is MNHEY, CDR2 SVGAGI. Unmatched junction bases numbered 7, after V lost 5 bases and J lost 3 bases. The CDR3 is 15 residues long.

This chain joins TRBV19 and TRBJ2-2; 11 nucleotides match TRBD2. V lost 9 bases to trimming and J lost 4 bases; unmatched junction nucleotides: 16. The CDR3 has 18 amino acids. CDR1 and CDR2 (germline): LNHDA, SQIVND (reference sequence). The CDR3 sequence is CASSLSNSGRARTGELFF. The DNA of the CDR3 is TGTGCCAGCAGCCTGAGCAATAGCGGGAGGGCGCGCACCGGGGAGCTGTTTTTT.

This clone was found once. The rearrangement joins TRBV27 to TRBJ1-5; TRBD1 is a possible D gene (5 bases). Trimming cost V 1 base and J 5 bases, with 15 bases left between them. CDR3 size: 16 residues. CDR1 is MNHEY, CDR2 SMNVEV, per germline (reference sequence). CDR3 bases: TGTGCCAGCAGTTTATTCAGCCAACCCAGGGATCAGCCCCAGCATTTT. Its protein is CASSLFSQPRDQPQHF.

This chain connects TRBV30 to TRBJ1-5; maybe TRBD1 (6 bases). Between the trimmed V and J ends, which lost 0 bases and 9 bases, there was a span of 15 bases. CDR1 and CDR2 (germline): GTSNPN, SVGIG (reference sequence). This CDR3 has 14 amino acids. The DNA for the CDR3 is TGTGCCTGGAGTGTGGCGGACAGTCGCAGGCCCCAGCATTTT. Amino acids: CAWSVADSRRPQHF.

This chain joins TRBV30 and TRBJ2-7; 10 bases fit TRBD2. The germline gives CDR1 GTSNPN, CDR2 SVGIG (reference sequence). CDR3 length: 17 residues. The J segment lost 4 bases and the V segment lost 0 bases, leaving 12 bases of the junction unmatched. CDR3 sequence reads: CAWSVLGSGRATYEQYF. CDR3 bases: TGTGCCTGGAGTGTACTGGGGAGCGGGAGGGCAACTTACGAGCAGTACTTC.

Points on this clone: This same CDR3 is encoded by further DNA sequences in the sample. The chain uses TRBV5-6 and TRBJ2-7; D unclear. Per germline, CDR1 SGHDT and CDR2 YYEEEE. This CDR3 contains 12 residues. V was clipped by 0 bases and J by 4 bases, with 5 bases between them. The CDR3: CASSLGAYEQYF. The DNA for the CDR3 is TGTGCCAGCAGCTTGGGAGCGTACGAGCAGTACTTC.

A few counts support this clone. Here the CDR3 DNA reads TGTGCCAGCAGTTACTCACTTACCGGGGAGCTGTTTTTT. Protein product: CASSYSLTGELFF. V gene TRBV6-5 combines with J gene TRBJ2-2; D ambiguous. V was clipped by 0 bases and J by 5 bases, with 4 bases between them. Germline V gives CDR1 MNHEY, CDR2 SVGAGI. The CDR3 has 13 amino acids.

The genes are TRBV30 and TRBJ2-6; a weak D match, TRBD2 (6 bases). The length of the CDR3 is 17 residues. The germline V gene encodes CDR1 GTSNPN and CDR2 SVGIG (reference sequence). V lost 0 bases and J 1 base, leaving 13 bases between the germline ends. Here the CDR3 reads CAWSVPVGLSGANVLTF. The CDR3, as DNA: TGTGCCTGGAGTGTACCGGTAGGACTATCTGGGGCCAACGTCCTGACTTTC.

Comments on this clone: Germline is not matched at one junction end, which may reflect a read error. The rearrangement uses TRBV5-1 and TRBJ2-2; 8 nucleotides line up with TRBD2. The CDR3 is 16 residues long. Germline loops: CDR1 SGHRS, CDR2 YFSETQ. In nucleotides, the CDR3 is TGCGCCAGCACCCTCCGTGGTAGCGGGAACCCCGGGGAGCTGTTTTTT. This codes for CASTLRGSGNPGELFF.

The V and J genes are TRBV28 and TRBJ2-7; 9 bases align to TRBD2. CDR1 is MDHEN and CDR2 is SYDVKM in the germline V gene. There are 17 residues in the CDR3. V was pared by 1 base and J by 5 bases, with 12 bases of the junction left unmatched. In nucleotides, the CDR3 is TGTGCCAGCAGTTTATATGGCCGGGCTAGCGGGGCGGACGAGCAGTACTTC. Translation: CASSLYGRASGADEQYF.

CDR3 amino acids: CSVGLAGRIYEQYF. Written as DNA, the CDR3 is TGCAGCGTTGGACTAGCGGGCCGGATATACGAGCAGTACTTC. V is TRBV29-1 and J is TRBJ2-7; 10 bases are shared with TRBD2. This CDR3 has 14 residues. Germline assignment: CDR1 SQVTM and CDR2 ANQGSEA. Losses at the gene ends were 4 bases for V and 4 bases for J; bases not matched to a gene: 7.

The rearrangement links TRBV7-6 to TRBJ1-5; D is unclear. This CDR3 is 14 amino acids long. V was shortened by 2 bases and J by 2 bases, with 7 bases between the two germline ends. The V gene's germline CDR1 is SGHVS and CDR2 FNYEAQ. The CDR3 DNA sequence: TGTGCCAGCAGCTTATGGGCCGGCAATCAGCCCCAGCATTTT. This sequence encodes CASSLWAGNQPQHF. Looking up the rest from reference TRBV7-6 and TRBJ1-5 gives the full variable domain: GAGVSQSPRYKVTKRGQDVALRCDPISGHVSLYWYRQALGQGPEFLTYFNYEAQQDKSGLPNDRFSAERPEGSISTLTIQRTEQRDSAMYRCASSLWAGNQPQHFGDGTRLSIL.

In this sample, this clone turned up once. The rearrangement uses TRBV5-1 and TRBJ2-1, with 12 bases fitting TRBD2. The ends lost 0 bases at V and 2 bases at J; junction bases unmatched: 3. The CDR3 sequence is 17 residues long. CDR1 and CDR2 (germline): SGHRS, YFSETQ. The CDR3 reads CASSLGGLAGPYNEQFF. The CDR3 bases are TGCGCCAGCAGCTTGGGGGGACTAGCGGGCCCCTACAATGAGCAGTTCTTC.

The CDR3 bases are TGTGCCAGCAGTTTAGGACAGGAGGGAGGGTACGAGCAGTACTTC. Residues: CASSLGQEGGYEQYF. V and J are TRBV27 and TRBJ2-7; D possibly uses TRBD1 or TRBD2 (7 bases each). V shed 2 bases and J shed 4 bases, with 15 bases lying between them. The CDR3 loop spans 15 amino acids. Germline CDR1 reads MNHEY; CDR2 reads SMNVEV (reference sequence).

This clone occurred many times. V and J are TRBV27 and TRBJ2-7, with 7 bases identical to TRBD2. Looked up from germline, CDR1 is MNHEY and CDR2 is SMNVEV (reference sequence). The V and J ends lost 9 bases and 3 bases, in that order; junction bases with no gene match: 2. The CDR3 sequence is 11 residues long. The CDR3 loop is CASGEGYEQYF. The CDR3 DNA is TGTGCCAGTGGGGAGGGCTACGAGCAGTACTTC.